Listed below are T cell receptor beta chains from one sample, sequenced in a study of blood T cell repertoires in COVID-19. The assay was immunoSEQ multiplex PCR, and TCRdb's table has in-frame clones only and misses some. The sample contains 150,000 or so clones, over 75% of which appear only once. The sequenced sample consisted of PBMCs or T cells enriched from blood (not recorded which). Source of these receptors: a woman aged 50 to 60 who had recovered from COVID-19. Both conserved end residues are part of each CDR3. D genes are given only for firm matches. Clone size is not always given. Where it is, it says once, few, many or a class for expanded clones.

d_gene	j_gene	v_gene	abundance	CDR3aa	CDR3nt
TRBD2	TRBJ2-1	TRBV2	few	CASSLAGGSKGEQFF	TGTGCCAGCAGTCTAGCGGGAGGTAGTAAGGGTGAGCAGTTCTTC
NA	TRBJ1-4	TRBV6-5	once	CASRKGQGEKLFF	TGTGCCAGCAGAAAGGGCCAGGGTGAAAAACTGTTTTTT
NA	TRBJ2-7	TRBV21-1	NA	CASTSPWMTGTYEQYF	TGTGCCAGCACCTCCCCTTGGATGACAGGAACCTACGAGCAGTACTTC
TRBD2	TRBJ2-1	TRBV7-9	NA	CASSLPSGTSGYNEQFF	TGTGCCAGCAGCCTTCCCTCCGGGACTAGCGGCTACAATGAGCAGTTCTTC
TRBD1	TRBJ2-4	TRBV11-2	NA	CASSPNLGQGARYPYF	TGTGCCAGCAGCCCCAACCTAGGACAGGGGGCGCGTTATCCGTACTTC
NA	TRBJ2-5	TRBV9	NA	CASSVQAGQETQYF	TGTGCCAGCAGCGTACAAGCAGGGCAAGAGACCCAGTACTTC
TRBD1	TRBJ1-2	TRBV28	once	CASSQGAGFYGYTF	TGTGCCAGCAGCCAGGGGGCTGGGTTCTATGGCTACACCTTC
TRBD1	TRBJ1-6	TRBV19	NA	CAVGQGIGSPLHF	TGTGCCGTAGGACAGGGAATAGGTTCACCCCTCCACTTT
NA	TRBJ1-5	TRBV10-3	NA	CAISDAGPSNQPQHF	TGTGCCATCAGTGATGCAGGGCCCAGCAATCAGCCCCAGCATTTT
TRBD1	TRBJ1-2	TRBV7-9	NA	CASSFPTGGEYGYTF	TGTGCCAGCAGCTTTCCGACAGGGGGGGAATATGGCTACACCTTC
NA	TRBJ1-1	TRBV9	NA	CASSGGFEAFF	TGTGCCAGCAGCGGAGGTTTTGAAGCTTTCTTT
NA	TRBJ2-7	TRBV21-1	NA	CASSGGQGARYEQYF	TGTGCCAGCAGCGGGGGACAGGGGGCGCGGTACGAGCAGTACTTC
NA	TRBJ1-2	TRBV9	NA	CASSSLGGNYGYTF	TGTGCCAGCAGCTCCCTGGGGGGAAACTATGGCTACACCTTC
TRBD1	TRBJ1-5	TRBV28	few	CASSRVSGQSYNQPQHF	TGTGCCAGCAGTCGGGTATCGGGACAGAGCTACAATCAGCCCCAGCATTTT
NA	TRBJ1-5	TRBV5-8	NA	CASSLYSRDQPQHF	TGTGCCAGCAGCTTGTACTCAAGAGATCAGCCCCAGCATTTT
NA	TRBJ2-1	TRBV9	NA	CASRVGHGSNNEQFF	TGTGCCAGCAGAGTGGGACACGGATCCAACAATGAGCAGTTCTTC
TRBD1	TRBJ2-2	TRBV3-1/TRBV3-2	NA	CASSQRTGYTGELFF	TGTGCCAGCAGCCAAAGGACAGGGTACACCGGGGAGCTGTTTTTT
TRBD1	TRBJ1-6	TRBV7-3	NA	CASSLSSGQGNSPLHF	TGTGCCAGCAGCTTAAGCTCCGGACAGGGTAATTCACCCCTCCACTTT
NA	TRBJ1-3	TRBV2	NA	CASQRGGNTIYF	TGTGCCAGCCAACGGGGGGGAAACACCATATATTTT
TRBD1	TRBJ1-1	TRBV6-4	NA	CASSQGASTEAFF	TGTGCCAGCAGTCAGGGGGCGAGCACTGAAGCTTTCTTT
TRBD1	TRBJ1-4	TRBV6-1	NA	CASSVRDRRTNEKLFF	TGTGCCAGCAGTGTTCGGGACAGAAGAACTAATGAAAAACTGTTTTTT
NA	TRBJ2-1	TRBV12-2	NA	CASRLAGTAYNEQFF	TGTGCAAGTCGCTTAGCCGGGACAGCATACAATGAGCAGTTCTTC
NA	TRBJ2-7	TRBV5-5	NA	CASSLETGDSYEQYF	TGTGCCAGCAGCTTGGAGACAGGAGATTCCTACGAGCAGTACTTC
TRBD2	TRBJ2-7	TRBV29-1	NA	CSVSGLAEGEQYF	TGCAGCGTCTCCGGACTAGCGGAGGGCGAGCAGTACTTC
TRBD2	TRBJ2-1	TRBV11-2	NA	CASSLVGLAGASSYNEQFF	TGTGCCAGCAGCTTAGTCGGGCTAGCGGGAGCCAGCTCCTACAATGAGCAGTTCTTC
TRBD1	TRBJ1-2	TRBV5-4	NA	CASSSPRQGYGYTF	TGTGCCAGCAGTTCCCCGAGACAGGGGTATGGCTACACCTTC
NA	TRBJ2-7	TRBV19	NA	CASSPAGQESYEQYF	TGTGCCAGTAGTCCAGCGGGACAGGAATCCTACGAGCAGTACTTC
NA	TRBJ1-1	TRBV6-5	few	CASTLDGRGTEAFF	TGTGCCAGCACCCTGGACGGCCGGGGCACTGAAGCTTTCTTT
NA	TRBJ1-2	TRBV28	NA	CASSRTDHFWGNYGYTF	TGTGCCAGCAGCCGGACAGATCACTTCTGGGGAAACTATGGCTACACCTTC
TRBD2	TRBJ2-5	TRBV7-2	NA	CASSSTGLVRETQYF	TGTGCCAGCAGCTCCACTGGACTAGTTCGAGAGACCCAGTACTTC